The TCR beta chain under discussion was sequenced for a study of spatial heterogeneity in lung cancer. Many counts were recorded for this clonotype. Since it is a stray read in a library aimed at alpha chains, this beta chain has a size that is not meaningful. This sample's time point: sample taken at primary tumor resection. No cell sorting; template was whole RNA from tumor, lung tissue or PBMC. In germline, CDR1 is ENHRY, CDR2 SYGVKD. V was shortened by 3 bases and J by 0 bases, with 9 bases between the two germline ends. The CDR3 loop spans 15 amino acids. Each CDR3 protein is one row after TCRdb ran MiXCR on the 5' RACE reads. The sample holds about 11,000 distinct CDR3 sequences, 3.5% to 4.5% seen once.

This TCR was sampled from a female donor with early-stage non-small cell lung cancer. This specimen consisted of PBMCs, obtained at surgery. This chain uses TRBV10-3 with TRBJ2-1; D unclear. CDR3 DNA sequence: TGTGCCATCAGTGACACTGCTAGCTCCTACAATGAGCAGTTCTTC. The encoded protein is CAISDTASSYNEQFF.